This T cell receptor beta chain was profiled in a study of blood T cell repertoires in COVID-19. Study at large: Acute-phase and convalescent COVID-19 samples originated in the United States, Italy and Spain. T cells, B-cell-depleted T cells, or PBMCs provided the cDNA or gDNA that served as material.

Germline V lookup: CDR1 MGHDK, CDR2 SYGVNS. The CDR3 has 15 amino acids. J lost 2 bases, V lost 4 bases, and 7 bases had no gene match. Original methodology: The authors estimated nucleated cell counts from reference gene primer amplification. TCRdb keeps only in-frame clones here, not all; method: immunoSEQ multiplex PCR. V, J and clone size reflect that table, while D and trimming were determined from the DNA. The sample carries around 300,000 clones, approximately 90% recorded once. Assignment of participants to cohorts was predicated upon participant-reported clinical history. This clone was seen only a few times.

The rearrangement joins TRBV25-1 to TRBJ2-7, with 8 nucleotides matching TRBD2. Material: PBMCs or T cells enriched from blood (not recorded which). The receptor was derived from a woman aged 45-60 years who had recovered from COVID-19. CDR3 in amino acids: CASSAPLAGPYEQYF. The CDR3 bases are TGTGCCAGCAGTGCCCCTTTAGCGGGGCCCTACGAGCAGTACTTC.